The 13 T cell receptor beta chains below come from one sample, sequenced in a study of Ad26.COV2.S vaccination and SARS-CoV-2 variants. The sample's treatment: approximately 18 received Ad26.COV2.S at low or high dose, single or two shots; 5 received placebo; per-sample allocation not given. Samples analyzed were those drawn on day 63 after the first vaccine or placebo injection. Here immunoSEQ multiplex PCR was the method, and the copy in TCRdb shows in-frame clones only, minus some. The sample includes over 400,000 clones, approximately 90% seen only once; the top ten take around 1.8%. Sequenced material: peripheral blood, taken in a trial of Ad26.COV2.S vaccine versus placebo. Receptor source: a person aged 18-60 years who received the Ad26.COV2.S COVID-19 vaccine or a placebo.

The chain carries TRBV6-2 or TRBV6-3 and TRBJ2-3; D unclear. Germline V CDR1 and CDR2: MNHEY, SVGEGT. CDR3 size: 12 residues. The V end was cut by 6 bases, the J end by 4 bases, with 8 bases between. CDR3 protein: CASSPQPDTQYF. CDR3 nucleotides: TGTGCCAGCAGCCCCCAGCCAGATACGCAGTATTTT.

This chain connects TRBV4-1 to TRBJ1-2; D is unresolved. This CDR3 is built from 14 residues. V lost 4 bases to trimming and J lost 0 bases, with 9 bases between them. The V gene's germline CDR1 is MGHRA and CDR2 YSYEKL. CDR3 sequence reads: CASSPEVANYGYTF. CDR3 bases: TGCGCCAGCAGCCCTGAGGTAGCTAACTATGGCTACACCTTC.

The chain is built from TRBV6-5 and TRBJ2-5; 8 bases fit TRBD2. The trim removed 8 bases at V and 2 bases at J, leaving 10 bases unmatched. Germline V gene data show CDR1 as MNHEY and CDR2 as SVGAGI. The CDR3 consists of 15 residues. The CDR3 sequence: CASGIDGGAQETQYF. DNA of the CDR3: TGTGCCAGCGGGATTGACGGGGGGGCTCAAGAGACCCAGTACTTC.

The V and J genes are TRBV3-1 (or the pseudogene TRBV3-2) and TRBJ1-2; TRBD1 matches 9 bases. CDR1 and CDR2 (germline): LGHDT, YNNKEL (reference sequence). J was trimmed by 8 bases and V by 2 bases; bases with no gene match: 12. This CDR3 is built from 16 residues. CDR3 loop: CASSQIRGTGLKGYTF. The CDR3 DNA is TGTGCCAGCAGCCAAATAAGGGGGACAGGGCTTAAAGGCTACACCTTC.

This clone has just one count. The V and J genes are TRBV24-1 and TRBJ1-2; TRBD1 matches at 9 bases. This CDR3 comprises 15 residues. Germline V gene data show CDR1 as KGHDR and CDR2 as SFDVKD. V lost 4 bases to trimming and J lost 4 bases; unmatched junction nucleotides: 6. The DNA for the CDR3 is TGTGCCACCAGTGACGGGACAGGGACCTTCTATGGCTACACCTTC. Translation gives CATSDGTGTFYGYTF.

This clone was counted once. This chain links TRBV28 with TRBJ1-2; D is possibly TRBD1 (6 bases). Germline CDR1 reads MDHEN; CDR2 reads SYDVKM. The CDR3 runs to 17 residues. V shed 5 bases and J shed 4 bases, with 23 bases lying between them. CDR3 amino acids: CASSPGIRRTDFYGYTF. The CDR3, as DNA: TGTGCCAGCAGTCCAGGGATAAGAAGGACAGACTTCTATGGCTACACCTTC.

V and J are TRBV9 and TRBJ2-5; TRBD2 matches at 9 bases. The CDR3 sequence is 18 residues long. V gave up 0 bases and J gave up 4 bases; unmatched junction bases: 13. Germline V lookup: CDR1 SGDLS, CDR2 YYNGEE. The CDR3 loop is CASSVGLRGGRYSETQYF. Written as DNA, the CDR3 is TGTGCCAGCAGCGTAGGCTTGCGGGGGGGCCGTTATTCAGAGACCCAGTACTTC. The variable domain in full, completed from reference TRBV9 and TRBJ2-5, reads DSGVTQTPKHLITATGQRVTLRCSPRSGDLSVYWYQQSLDQGLQFLIQYYNGEERAKGNILERFSAQQFPDLHSELNLSSLELGDSALYFCASSVGLRGGRYSETQYFGPGTRLLVL.

This chain uses TRBV4-1 with TRBJ2-7; D gene ambiguous. In germline, CDR1 is MGHRA, CDR2 YSYEKL. The ends were cut back, 1 base at V and 1 base at J, with 11 bases in the middle. There are 15 residues in the CDR3. The CDR3 loop is CASSQAAGQSYEQYF. DNA of the CDR3: TGCGCCAGCAGCCAAGCGGCAGGCCAATCCTACGAGCAGTACTTC.

The J gene is TRBJ2-5, the V gene TRBV20-1, with D perhaps TRBD1 (5 bases). The germline V gene has CDR1 DFQATT and CDR2 SNEGSKA (reference sequence). The CDR3 runs to 11 residues. Trimming removed 5 bases from V and 1 base from J, with 5 bases in between. CDR3 in amino acids: CSADSQETQYF. The CDR3 coding sequence is TGCAGTGCTGACAGCCAAGAGACCCAGTACTTC.

The chain carries TRBV7-2 and TRBJ2-5; D gene uncertain. This CDR3 is built from 15 residues. The germline V gene has CDR1 SGHTA and CDR2 FQGNSA. Trimming stripped 1 base from V and 1 base from J, with 10 bases between. The CDR3 sequence is CASSLGSLRQETQYF. In nucleotides, the CDR3 is TGTGCCAGCAGCTTAGGGAGCCTCCGCCAAGAGACCCAGTACTTC.

The V gene is TRBV29-1, the J gene TRBJ1-2, with a tentative D call TRBD1 (6 bases). There are 12 residues in the CDR3. Looked up from germline, CDR1 is SQVTM and CDR2 is ANQGSEA. V dropped 6 bases and J dropped 4 bases, with 12 bases sitting between them. The CDR3 DNA is TGCAGCGTGCCCCGGGACATCTATGGCTACACCTTC. It encodes CSVPRDIYGYTF.

The chain joins TRBV27 to TRBJ1-2, with D possibly being TRBD1 (5 bases). V was pared by 6 bases and J by 6 bases, with 17 bases between. Germline V gives CDR1 MNHEY, CDR2 SMNVEV (reference sequence). The CDR3 loop spans 14 amino acids. The CDR3 nucleotides read TGTGCCAGCAGCCCGTGGGGGGTGGATAATGGCTACACCTTC. This gives the protein CASSPWGVDNGYTF.

The chain couples TRBV5-8 to TRBJ1-3; no clear D gene. The ends were cut back, 0 bases at V and 5 bases at J, with 12 bases in the middle. Germline CDR1 reads SGHTS; CDR2 reads YDEGEE. The CDR3 spans 15 residues. The CDR3 reads CASSLGRVLRNTIYF. CDR3 nucleotides: TGTGCCAGCAGCTTGGGTCGGGTATTGAGAAACACCATATATTTT.